These T cell receptor beta chains were read from a single sample in a study of read filtering for tumor transcriptome and immune sequencing. TCRdb redid the calling of the reads with MiXCR, one entry per CDR3 protein. Of some 130,000 distinct CDR3 sequences in the sample, roughly an eighth were seen once. The material sequenced was a population of CD138-negative cells sorted from bone marrow. These receptors came from a donor over 35 with multiple myeloma. Each CDR3 is given with its conserved first and last residue. The D gene is left open where the match is weak. The size entry is marked missing in some rows and otherwise reads once, few, many or a size class.

d_call: .
j_call: TRBJ2-1
v_call: TRBV9
clone_size: many
cdr3_nt: TGTGCCAGCAGCGTCGGAGCGGTCTCCTACAATGAGCAGTTCTTC
cdr3_aa: CASSVGAVSYNEQFF

d_call: .
j_call: TRBJ2-7
v_call: TRBV29-1
clone_size: many
cdr3_nt: TGCAGCGTTGAAGAAAACACCCCCGGCGAGCAGTACTTC
cdr3_aa: CSVEENTPGEQYF

d_call: .
j_call: TRBJ1-1
v_call: TRBV7-9
clone_size: many
cdr3_nt: TGTGCCAGCAGCGTCGGGACATCAGAGGACACTGAAGCTTTCTTT
cdr3_aa: CASSVGTSEDTEAFF

d_call: TRBD2
j_call: TRBJ2-7
v_call: TRBV6-1
clone_size: many
cdr3_nt: TGTGCCAGCACCCCGGGGGGACCCAGACTCTACGAGCAGTACTTC
cdr3_aa: CASTPGGPRLYEQYF

d_call: TRBD2
j_call: TRBJ2-7
v_call: TRBV19
clone_size: few
cdr3_nt: TGTGCCAGTAAACCAGCGGGAGGACCCTACGAGCAGTACTTC
cdr3_aa: CASKPAGGPYEQYF

d_call: .
j_call: TRBJ2-3
v_call: TRBV28
clone_size: many
cdr3_nt: TGTGCCAGCAGTGCCTTTGGGGCCACAGATACGCAGTATTTT
cdr3_aa: CASSAFGATDTQYF

d_call: .
j_call: TRBJ1-2
v_call: TRBV2
clone_size: many
cdr3_nt: TGTGCCAGCAGTGAATCGGCAGGGAATAACTATGGCTACACCTTC
cdr3_aa: CASSESAGNNYGYTF

d_call: .
j_call: TRBJ1-2
v_call: TRBV6-5
clone_size: many
cdr3_nt: TGTGCCAGCAGGACAGAATATGGCTGCACCTTC
cdr3_aa: CASRTEYGCTF

d_call: .
j_call: TRBJ1-1
v_call: TRBV29-1
clone_size: many
cdr3_nt: TGCAGCGTTGGACCCGCTTTGAACACTGAAGCTTTCTTT
cdr3_aa: CSVGPALNTEAFF

d_call: TRBD1
j_call: TRBJ1-1
v_call: TRBV24-1
clone_size: many
cdr3_nt: TGTGCCACCAGTGAAGAGGTCGACAGGGTGTATTCCACTGAAGCTTTCTTT
cdr3_aa: CATSEEVDRVYSTEAFF

d_call: TRBD1
j_call: TRBJ2-1
v_call: TRBV24-1
clone_size: few
cdr3_nt: TGTGCCGTCAGTGATGACAGGGGGAATGAGCAGTTCTTC
cdr3_aa: CAVSDDRGNEQFF

d_call: .
j_call: TRBJ1-1
v_call: TRBV12-3/TRBV12-4
clone_size: .
cdr3_nt: TGTGCCTGTAGTTCGGGCCGGGAGAACACTGAAGCTTTCTTT
cdr3_aa: CACSSGRENTEAFF

d_call: TRBD1
j_call: TRBJ2-2
v_call: TRBV3-1
clone_size: many
cdr3_nt: TGTGCCAGCAGCCGCACAGGGGCCGGGGAGCTGTTTTTT
cdr3_aa: CASSRTGAGELFF

d_call: TRBD2
j_call: TRBJ2-2
v_call: TRBV6-1
clone_size: many
cdr3_nt: TGTGCCAGCAGGGCGACTAGCGGGAGCGTTTTCACCGGGGAGCTGTTTTTT
cdr3_aa: CASRATSGSVFTGELFF

d_call: .
j_call: TRBJ1-1
v_call: TRBV7-9
clone_size: many
cdr3_nt: TGTGCCAGCAGCTTCTGGTCCCAAAACACTGAAGCTTTCTTT
cdr3_aa: CASSFWSQNTEAFF

d_call: TRBD2
j_call: TRBJ2-5
v_call: TRBV20-1
clone_size: few
cdr3_nt: TGCAGTGCTAGAGATGCGACTAGCGGCCCCCAAGAGACCCAGTACTTC
cdr3_aa: CSARDATSGPQETQYF

d_call: TRBD1
j_call: TRBJ2-1
v_call: TRBV5-1
clone_size: many
cdr3_nt: TGCGCCAGCAGCGAAACCGGGACAGGGTACAATGAGCAGTTCTTC
cdr3_aa: CASSETGTGYNEQFF

d_call: .
j_call: TRBJ2-7
v_call: TRBV10-2
clone_size: many
cdr3_nt: TGCGCCAGCAGTGAGTCGGAGTTTAGGCCCTACGAGCAGTACTTC
cdr3_aa: CASSESEFRPYEQYF

d_call: .
j_call: TRBJ1-1
v_call: TRBV11-2
clone_size: many
cdr3_nt: TGTGCCAGCAGCTTAGTGGCAGACACTGAAGCTTTCTTT
cdr3_aa: CASSLVADTEAFF

d_call: TRBD1
j_call: TRBJ1-1
v_call: TRBV20-1
clone_size: few
cdr3_nt: TGCAGTGCTGGGACAGGGGGCGTCACTGAAGCTTTCTTT
cdr3_aa: CSAGTGGVTEAFF

d_call: TRBD1
j_call: TRBJ1-5
v_call: TRBV5-1
clone_size: few
cdr3_nt: TGCGCCAGCAGCTTCGGGACAGGGGTTCAGCCCCAGCATTTT
cdr3_aa: CASSFGTGVQPQHF

d_call: .
j_call: TRBJ1-5
v_call: TRBV9
clone_size: many
cdr3_nt: TGTGCCAGCAGCGCACACGGTAGCAATCAGCCCCAGCATTTT
cdr3_aa: CASSAHGSNQPQHF

d_call: .
j_call: TRBJ2-1
v_call: TRBV3-1
clone_size: many
cdr3_nt: TGTGCCAGCAGCCAAGATCCGAGTCCCTACAATGAGCAGTTCTTC
cdr3_aa: CASSQDPSPYNEQFF

d_call: .
j_call: TRBJ2-3
v_call: TRBV10-3
clone_size: many
cdr3_nt: TGTGCCATCAGTTCGGATCCAGATACGCAGTATTTT
cdr3_aa: CAISSDPDTQYF

d_call: .
j_call: TRBJ1-4
v_call: TRBV7-8
clone_size: many
cdr3_nt: TGTGCCAGCAGCTTAGAGGCGGGGGCCGATGAAAAACTGTTTTTT
cdr3_aa: CASSLEAGADEKLFF

d_call: TRBD2
j_call: TRBJ2-1
v_call: TRBV4-3
clone_size: many
cdr3_nt: TGCGCCAGCAGCCAAGACAGCCCGAGACTAGCGGGGGACAATGAGCAGTTCTTC
cdr3_aa: CASSQDSPRLAGDNEQFF

d_call: .
j_call: TRBJ1-1
v_call: TRBV20-1
clone_size: many
cdr3_nt: TGCAGTGCCCTTTTGGGGGCAGCGAACACTGAAGCTTTCTTT
cdr3_aa: CSALLGAANTEAFF

d_call: TRBD2
j_call: TRBJ2-1
v_call: TRBV30
clone_size: many
cdr3_nt: TGTGCCTGGACGGGACTAGCAGAGAATGAGCAGTTCTTC
cdr3_aa: CAWTGLAENEQFF

d_call: TRBD2
j_call: TRBJ2-1
v_call: TRBV20-1
clone_size: many
cdr3_nt: TGCAGTGCTAGAGGGGTAGCGGGAGTAAATGAGCAGTTCTTC
cdr3_aa: CSARGVAGVNEQFF

d_call: TRBD2
j_call: TRBJ2-7
v_call: TRBV29-1
clone_size: .
cdr3_nt: TGCAGCGTTGTGCTCTTTGGCGGGGGAAGCTCCTACGAGCAGTACTTC
cdr3_aa: CSVVLFGGGSSYEQYF